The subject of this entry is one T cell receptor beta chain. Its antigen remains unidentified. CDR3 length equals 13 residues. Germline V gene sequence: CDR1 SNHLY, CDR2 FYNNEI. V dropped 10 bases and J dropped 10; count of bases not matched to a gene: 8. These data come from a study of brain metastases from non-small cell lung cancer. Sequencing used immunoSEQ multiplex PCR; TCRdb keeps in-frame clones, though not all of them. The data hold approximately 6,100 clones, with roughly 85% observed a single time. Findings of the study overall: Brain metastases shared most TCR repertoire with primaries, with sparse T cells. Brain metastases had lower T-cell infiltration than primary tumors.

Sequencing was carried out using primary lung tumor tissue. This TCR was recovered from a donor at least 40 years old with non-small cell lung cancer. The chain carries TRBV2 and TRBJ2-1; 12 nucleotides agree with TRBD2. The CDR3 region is CATQSSGGAEQFF. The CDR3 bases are TGTGCCACTCAATCTAGCGGGGGGGCGGAGCAGTTCTTC.